This TCR beta chain was recorded in a study of blood T cell repertoires in COVID-19. Study-level background: T cells, B-cell-depleted T cells, or PBMCs supplied cDNA or gDNA.

CDR3 length: 13 amino acids. The germline gives CDR1 MNHNY, CDR2 SVGAGI (reference sequence). J was trimmed by 6 bases and V by 5 bases; bases with no gene match: 4. Measured with immunoSEQ multiplex PCR; TCRdb has only the in-frame clones, and not every one. The sample holds some 70,000 clones, roughly 83% seen once. Sequencing was carried out using peripheral blood. The receptor was isolated from a man older than 75 with acute or convalescent COVID-19. The V call is TRBV6-6, the J call TRBJ1-2; 9 bases align to TRBD1. CDR3 amino acids: CASSPGQGNGYTF. In nucleotides, the CDR3 is TGTGCCAGCAGTCCGGGACAGGGTAATGGCTACACCTTC.